This passage covers 31 T cell receptor beta chains from one sample sequenced in a study of blood T cell repertoires in COVID-19. The assay was immunoSEQ multiplex PCR, and TCRdb's table has in-frame clones only and misses some. The repertoire holds roughly 460,000 clones, with around nine tenths as singletons. The specimen sequenced was peripheral blood. Every receptor here comes from a man aged 18 to 29 with COVID-19, enrolled during active disease.

The chain has TRBV29-1 and TRBJ2-5, with 12 bases aligning to TRBD2. V trimming: 8 bases; J trimming: 1 base; junction bases outside the gene matches: 11. From germline, CDR1 is SQVTM and CDR2 ANQGSEA. CDR3 length: 16 amino acids. The CDR3 nucleotides are TGCAGCATTAACCCCAGGACTAGCGGGGTCCAAGAGACCCAGTACTTC. As protein: CSINPRTSGVQETQYF.

This clone was picked up one time. The CDR3 region has the DNA TGTGCCAGCAGCTCGGTCGCCCGGGGTGGCGGCCAAGAGACCCAGTACTTC. The encoded protein is CASSSVARGGGQETQYF. The chain recombines TRBV7-9 with TRBJ2-5, with a tentative D call TRBD2 (5 bases). V dropped 4 bases and J dropped 1 base, with 19 bases sitting between them. The germline V gene has CDR1 SEHNR and CDR2 FQNEAQ (reference sequence). The CDR3 has 17 residues.

This chain connects TRBV27 to TRBJ2-1, with 12 bases that match TRBD2. V was pared by 5 bases and J by 7 bases, with 9 bases of the junction left unmatched. The CDR3 has 16 residues. Germline V gives CDR1 MNHEY, CDR2 SMNVEV (reference sequence). The CDR3 here is CASSPLAGGPTNEQFF. CDR3 in DNA: TGTGCCAGCAGTCCTCTAGCGGGGGGGCCGACGAATGAGCAGTTCTTC.

This clone was observed a few times. V gene TRBV6-1 combines with J gene TRBJ1-2, with D hard to call. The CDR3 length is 13 residues. V was trimmed by 0 bases and J by 7 bases, leaving 9 bases between them. Germline CDR1 MNHNS, CDR2 SASEGT. The CDR3 protein is CASSEAHGFGYTF. CDR3 nucleotides: TGTGCCAGCAGTGAAGCTCACGGTTTTGGCTACACCTTC.

V gene TRBV3-1 (or the pseudogene TRBV3-2) combines with J gene TRBJ1-6, with 9 bases that match TRBD1. V gave up 6 bases and J gave up 10 bases; unmatched junction bases: 4. This CDR3 has 13 residues. Germline-derived CDR1 and CDR2 are LGHDT and YNNKEL (reference sequence). The CDR3 here is CASRGDRVSPLHF. The CDR3 DNA follows: TGTGCCAGCAGGGGGGACAGGGTATCACCCCTCCACTTT.

V gene TRBV25-1 combines with J gene TRBJ1-1, with 7 bases that match TRBD1. CDR1 and CDR2 (germline): MGHDK, SYGVNS. The ends lost 4 bases at V and 1 base at J; junction bases unmatched: 9. This CDR3 has 16 amino acids. The CDR3 loop reads CASSGGQGEWNTEAFF. The CDR3 coding sequence is TGTGCCAGCAGTGGGGGTCAGGGGGAATGGAACACTGAAGCTTTCTTT.

The genes are TRBV5-1 and TRBJ2-3, with TRBD2 matching 9 bases. CDR1 SGHRS and CDR2 YFSETQ come from the germline V gene. This CDR3 is built from 15 residues. With 4 bases clipped from V and 0 bases from J, the junction kept 3 bases outside the gene matches. CDR3 sequence (DNA): TGCGCCAGCAGCACCACTAGCGGGAGCACAGATACGCAGTATTTT. This translates into CASSTTSGSTDTQYF.

The rearrangement links TRBV30 to TRBJ2-3; perhaps TRBD1 as D (5 bases). Deletions cut 2 bases from V and 1 base from J, with 7 bases between. The CDR3 runs 13 residues. Germline V gene data show CDR1 as GTSNPN and CDR2 as SVGIG (reference sequence). Here the CDR3 reads CAWSKGRTDTQYF. Written as DNA, the CDR3 is TGTGCCTGGAGTAAGGGGCGCACAGATACGCAGTATTTT.

The chain employs TRBV28 and TRBJ2-7, with a weak D call TRBD2 (6 bases). The CDR3 loop spans 14 amino acids. CDR1 is MDHEN and CDR2 is SYDVKM in the germline V gene. Trimming shortened V by 4 bases and J by 8 bases, and 18 bases separated the two germline ends. CDR3 loop: CASSSADGTPQQYF. The CDR3 DNA reads as TGTGCCAGCAGTTCTGCGGACGGGACTCCCCAGCAGTACTTC.

The gene calls are TRBV21-1 and TRBJ2-1; the DNA was not used to check the table's D call, TRBD1. TRBV21-1 is listed as a pseudogene. CDR3 length: 17 amino acids. As DNA, the CDR3 is TGTGCCAGCAGCAAAGATGGATCCGGGACAGGGGTGAATGAGCAGTTCTTC. It is translated as CASSKDGSGTGVNEQFF.

About this clone itself: This sample includes further DNA sequences coding for the same CDR3. This chain links TRBV7-9 with TRBJ2-7; tentatively, D is TRBD1 (6 bases). V was clipped by 2 bases and J by 3 bases, with 8 bases between them. This CDR3 spans 13 amino acids. The V gene's germline CDR1 is SEHNR and CDR2 FQNEAQ (reference sequence). CDR3 sequence reads: CASSLTGYYEQYF. The CDR3 DNA sequence: TGTGCCAGCAGCTTAACAGGGTACTACGAGCAGTACTTC.

The V gene is TRBV18, the J gene TRBJ2-7, with TRBD2 as a possible D gene (6 bases). CDR3 length: 15 residues. CDR1 KGHSH and CDR2 LQKENI come from the germline V gene. Trimming shortened V by 0 bases and J by 7 bases, and 16 bases separated the two germline ends. Here the CDR3 reads CASSPPQDPGREQYF. Written as DNA, the CDR3 is TGTGCCAGCTCACCACCCCAGGATCCGGGGAGGGAGCAGTACTTC. The full variable domain, its missing parts supplied by reference TRBV18 and TRBJ2-7, is NAGVMQNPRHLVRRRGQEARLRCSPMKGHSHVYWYRQLPEEGLKFMVYLQKENIIDESGMPKERFSAEFPKEGPSILRIQQVVRGDSAAYFCASSPPQDPGREQYFGPGTRLTVT.

The chain has TRBV11-2 and TRBJ2-5, with 8 bases matching TRBD1. V was clipped by 5 bases and J by 4 bases; unmatched bases: 9. The CDR3 consists of 15 residues. The germline V gene encodes CDR1 SGHAT and CDR2 FQNNGV. The CDR3 reads CASSQGQGSLETQYF. Written as DNA, the CDR3 is TGTGCCAGCAGCCAAGGACAGGGTAGTTTAGAGACCCAGTACTTC.

CDR3 nucleotide sequence: TGTGCCAGCAGCTTGGGTAGCGGGCATAGCTCCTACAATGAGCAGTTCTTC. Its translation is CASSLGSGHSSYNEQFF. The chain is built from TRBV7-9 and TRBJ2-1, with 7 nucleotides matching TRBD2. This CDR3 is built from 17 residues. CDR1 and CDR2 from the germline V gene are SEHNR and FQNEAQ (reference sequence). The junction had 8 bases not matched to a gene; V was cut back by 3 bases and J by 0 bases.

The chain joins TRBV4-1 to TRBJ2-3, with D possibly TRBD2 on 6 matching bases. The CDR3 extends over 16 amino acids. Germline lookup yields CDR1 MGHRA and CDR2 YSYEKL. Trimming took off 3 bases at V and 2 bases at J, with 15 bases between the two ends. CDR3 bases: TGCGCCAGCAGCCAGGACGACGGCGGGGTCACAGATACGCAGTATTTT. It specifies CASSQDDGGVTDTQYF.

The chain recombines TRBV3-1 (or the pseudogene TRBV3-2) with TRBJ2-7, with 8 bases lining up with TRBD2. Germline V gene data show CDR1 as LGHDT and CDR2 as YNNKEL (reference sequence). V lost 1 base, J lost 6 bases, and 5 bases stayed unmatched. The CDR3 consists of 14 residues. The chain's CDR3 is CASSQVAGPIEQYF. For the CDR3, the DNA is TGTGCCAGCAGCCAAGTAGCGGGACCGATCGAGCAGTACTTC.

The rearrangement joins TRBV6-1 to TRBJ1-1, with 8 nucleotides matching TRBD1. The V gene end was trimmed by 3 bases and the J gene end by 4 bases; junction bases not matched to a gene: 4. Germline V gene data show CDR1 as MNHNS and CDR2 as SASEGT. CDR3 length: 14 amino acids. The CDR3 protein is CASSEDRDSTEAFF. The CDR3 DNA reads TGTGCCAGCAGTGAGGACAGGGATTCCACTGAAGCTTTCTTT.

In DNA, the CDR3 is TGTGCCAGCAGTGCCCAGGGTACGAACACTGAAGCTTTCTTT. It codes for CASSAQGTNTEAFF. This chain uses TRBV2 with TRBJ1-1; TRBD1 might be the D (5 bases). Trimming left V 4 bases short and J 1 base short, with 10 bases between. The CDR3 has 14 residues. Germline loops: CDR1 SNHLY, CDR2 FYNNEI.

This chain links TRBV10-1 with TRBJ2-7; 13 bases fit TRBD2. The germline V gene has CDR1 WNHNN and CDR2 SYGVQD (reference sequence). J lost 0 bases, V lost 5 bases, and 13 bases had no gene match. The CDR3 sequence is 19 residues long. The CDR3: CASSLPTTSGRTSSYEQYF. In DNA form, the CDR3 reads TGCGCCAGCAGTCTCCCAACGACTAGCGGGAGGACGAGCTCCTACGAGCAGTACTTC.

This sequence joins TRBV3-1 (or the pseudogene TRBV3-2) and TRBJ2-1; 7 bases map to TRBD2. The germline V gene encodes CDR1 LGHDT and CDR2 YNNKEL (reference sequence). The CDR3 totals 14 residues. V lost 4 bases to trimming and J lost 7 bases; unmatched junction nucleotides: 7. CDR3 DNA sequence: TGTGCCAGCAGCCCTGGCGGCGGGGGAAATGAGCAGTTCTTC. Amino acids: CASSPGGGGNEQFF.

This clone showed up just a few times. The J gene is TRBJ2-1, the V gene TRBV7-9; tentative D call: TRBD2 (5 bases). The CDR3 extends over 13 amino acids. Trimming cost V 3 bases and J 8 bases, with 11 bases left between them. Germline values: CDR1 SEHNR, CDR2 FQNEAQ (reference sequence). The chain's CDR3 is CASSFTGFDEQFF. CDR3 in DNA: TGTGCCAGCAGCTTTACGGGGTTCGATGAGCAGTTCTTC.

CDR3 nucleotides: TGTGCCAGCACGTCCCGGGACAGGGGGACCTACGAGCAGTACTTC. It yields the protein CASTSRDRGTYEQYF. This chain links TRBV18 with TRBJ2-7; 11 positions agree with TRBD1. Losses at the gene ends were 8 bases for V and 2 bases for J; bases not matched to a gene: 8. The CDR3 contains 15 residues. Germline values: CDR1 KGHSH, CDR2 LQKENI.

V usage is TRBV28 and J usage is TRBJ1-2; 7 bases line up with TRBD1. The CDR3 is made up of 14 amino acids. Germline CDR1 MDHEN, CDR2 SYDVKM. Losses at the gene ends were 6 bases for V and 8 bases for J; bases not matched to a gene: 12. The CDR3 protein is CASSPMKGARGYTF. The CDR3 DNA sequence: TGTGCCAGCAGCCCTATGAAGGGGGCCAGGGGCTACACCTTC.

The CDR3 bases are TGCGCCAGCAGCCAAGAAGCGAGGGAACGGGGTGAAGCTTTCTTT. It codes for CASSQEARERGEAFF. V gene TRBV4-1 combines with J gene TRBJ1-1; D is uncertain. Germline values: CDR1 MGHRA, CDR2 YSYEKL. This CDR3 is 15 amino acids long. V was clipped by 0 bases and J by 7 bases, with 15 bases between them.

The chain recombines TRBV2 with TRBJ2-1; a weak D match, TRBD1 (6 bases). V dropped 6 bases and J dropped 8 bases, with 20 bases sitting between them. Germline CDR1 is SNHLY and CDR2 is FYNNEI. The CDR3 has 15 residues. In DNA, the CDR3 is TGTGCCAGCAGGGACGGGACACCCTACGGGCATGAGCAGTTCTTC. Encoded protein: CASRDGTPYGHEQFF.

The rearrangement uses TRBV5-4 and TRBJ1-4; tentative D call: TRBD1 (6 bases). This CDR3 is built from 14 residues. Germline values: CDR1 SGHNT, CDR2 YYREEE (reference sequence). The germline V and J ends were trimmed by 5 bases and 4 bases, with 12 bases remaining between them. CDR3 in amino acids: CASSSPDSNEKLFF. The CDR3 DNA is TGTGCCAGCAGTTCCCCGGACAGTAATGAAAAACTGTTTTTT.

This rearrangement joins TRBV14 to TRBJ2-1, with a possible D match to TRBD1 (5 bases). V was cut by 0 bases and J by 6 bases, with 18 bases left in between. This CDR3 has 17 amino acids. Per the germline V gene, CDR1 is SGHDN and CDR2 is FVKESK. CDR3 sequence: CASSQDDSVPRGNEQFF. The DNA of the CDR3 is TGTGCCAGCAGCCAAGACGACAGCGTGCCACGAGGCAATGAGCAGTTCTTC.

The chain combines TRBV19 with TRBJ2-1; maybe TRBD1 (6 bases). This CDR3 spans 15 amino acids. Germline V gene sequence: CDR1 LNHDA, CDR2 SQIVND (reference sequence). Trimming removed 3 bases from V and 1 base from J, with 10 bases in between. CDR3 in DNA: TGTGCCAGTAGTATTGGGGGCCTTTCCTACAATGAGCAGTTCTTC. Its protein is CASSIGGLSYNEQFF.

This sequence joins TRBV18 and TRBJ2-7; no clear D gene. Germline V lookup: CDR1 KGHSH, CDR2 LQKENI. With 4 bases removed from V and 0 bases from J, the gap between germline ends came to 4 bases. This CDR3 spans 12 amino acids. The CDR3, as DNA: TGTGCCAGCTCACACAGCTCCTACGAGCAGTACTTC. This encodes CASSHSSYEQYF.

Note on this clone: The sample contains more than one DNA sequence encoding this CDR3. V usage is TRBV7-9 and J usage is TRBJ2-7, with TRBD1 matching over 8 bases. CDR3 length: 15 residues. Trimming cost V 1 base and J 2 bases; bases outside gene matches: 4. Germline CDR1 is SEHNR and CDR2 is FQNEAQ (reference sequence). DNA of the CDR3: TGTGCCAGCAGCTTAGGCAGGGGGCCAACCTACGAGCAGTACTTC. This sequence encodes CASSLGRGPTYEQYF.

This rearrangement joins TRBV11-2 to TRBJ2-7; D gene ambiguous. The CDR3 runs 11 residues. CDR1 and CDR2 (germline): SGHAT, FQNNGV. Trimming shortened V by 1 base and J by 6 bases, and 4 bases separated the two germline ends. As DNA, the CDR3 is TGTGCCAGCAGCTTAGCGCGCGAGCAGTACTTC. This translates into CASSLAREQYF.